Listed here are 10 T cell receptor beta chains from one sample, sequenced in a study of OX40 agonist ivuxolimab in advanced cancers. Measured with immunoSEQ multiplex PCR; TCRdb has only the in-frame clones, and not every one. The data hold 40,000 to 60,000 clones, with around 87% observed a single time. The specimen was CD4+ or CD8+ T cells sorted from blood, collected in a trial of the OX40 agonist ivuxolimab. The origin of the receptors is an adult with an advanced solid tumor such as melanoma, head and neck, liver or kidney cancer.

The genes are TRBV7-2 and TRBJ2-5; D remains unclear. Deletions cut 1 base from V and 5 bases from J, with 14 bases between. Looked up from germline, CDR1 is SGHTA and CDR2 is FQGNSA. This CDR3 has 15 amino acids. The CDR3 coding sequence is TGTGCCAGCAGCTTAGGGGGTGGTTTAAGGGAGACCCAGTACTTC. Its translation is CASSLGGGLRETQYF. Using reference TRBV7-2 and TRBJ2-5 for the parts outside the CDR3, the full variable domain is GAGVSQSPSNKVTEKGKDVELRCDPISGHTALYWYRQSLGQGLEFLIYFQGNSAPDKSGLPSDRFSAERTGGSVSTLTIQRTQQEDSAVYLCASSLGGGLRETQYFGPGTRLLVL.

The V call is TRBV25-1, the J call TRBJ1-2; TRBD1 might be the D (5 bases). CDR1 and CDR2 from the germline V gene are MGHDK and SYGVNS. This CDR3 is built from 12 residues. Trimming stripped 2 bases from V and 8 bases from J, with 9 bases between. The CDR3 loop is CASSEGGRGYTF. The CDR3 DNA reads TGTGCCAGCAGTGAAGGGGGTAGGGGCTACACCTTC.

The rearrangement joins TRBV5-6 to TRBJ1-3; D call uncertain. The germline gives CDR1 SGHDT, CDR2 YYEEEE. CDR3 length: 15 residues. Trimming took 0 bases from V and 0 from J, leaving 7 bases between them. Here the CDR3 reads CASSLGQFSGNTIYF. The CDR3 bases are TGTGCCAGCAGCTTGGGGCAGTTCTCTGGAAACACCATATATTTT.

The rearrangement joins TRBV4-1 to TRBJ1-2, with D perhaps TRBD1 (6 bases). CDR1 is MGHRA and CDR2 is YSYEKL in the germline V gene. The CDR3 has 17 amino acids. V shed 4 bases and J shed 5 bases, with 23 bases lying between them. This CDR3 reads CASSLSRDTRETYGYTF. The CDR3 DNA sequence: TGCGCCAGCAGCCTAAGCCGGGACACAAGAGAAACTTATGGCTACACCTTC.

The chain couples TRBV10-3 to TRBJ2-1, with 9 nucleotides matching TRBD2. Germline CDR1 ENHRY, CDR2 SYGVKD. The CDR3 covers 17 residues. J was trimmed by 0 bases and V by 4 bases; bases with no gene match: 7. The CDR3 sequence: CAISAGAGGLSYNEQFF. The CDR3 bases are TGTGCCATCAGTGCTGGAGCGGGGGGCCTCTCCTACAATGAGCAGTTCTTC.

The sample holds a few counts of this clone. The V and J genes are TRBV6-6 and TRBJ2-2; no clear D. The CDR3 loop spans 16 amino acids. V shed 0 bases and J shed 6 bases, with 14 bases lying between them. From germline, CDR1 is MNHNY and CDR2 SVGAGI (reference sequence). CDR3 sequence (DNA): TGTGCCAGCAGTTACTCTAGTAAAGTAGGGTCCGGGGAGCTGTTTTTT. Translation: CASSYSSKVGSGELFF.

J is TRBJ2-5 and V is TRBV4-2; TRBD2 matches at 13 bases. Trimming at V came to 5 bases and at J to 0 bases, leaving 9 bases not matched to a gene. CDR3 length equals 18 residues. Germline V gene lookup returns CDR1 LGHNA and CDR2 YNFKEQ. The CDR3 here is CASSSRTSGGPYQETQYF. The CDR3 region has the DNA TGTGCCAGCAGCTCTCGGACTAGCGGGGGCCCCTACCAAGAGACCCAGTACTTC.

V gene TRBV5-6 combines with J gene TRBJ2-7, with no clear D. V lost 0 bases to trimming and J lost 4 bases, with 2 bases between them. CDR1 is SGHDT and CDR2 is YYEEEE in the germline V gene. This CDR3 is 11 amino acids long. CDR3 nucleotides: TGTGCCAGCAGCTTGGGATACGAGCAGTACTTC. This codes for CASSLGYEQYF.

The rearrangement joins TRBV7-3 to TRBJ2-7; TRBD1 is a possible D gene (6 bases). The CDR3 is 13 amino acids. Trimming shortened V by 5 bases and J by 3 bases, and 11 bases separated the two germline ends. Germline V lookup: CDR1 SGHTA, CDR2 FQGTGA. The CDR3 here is CASSARGGYEQYF. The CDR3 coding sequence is TGTGCCAGCAGCGCCAGGGGTGGCTACGAGCAGTACTTC.

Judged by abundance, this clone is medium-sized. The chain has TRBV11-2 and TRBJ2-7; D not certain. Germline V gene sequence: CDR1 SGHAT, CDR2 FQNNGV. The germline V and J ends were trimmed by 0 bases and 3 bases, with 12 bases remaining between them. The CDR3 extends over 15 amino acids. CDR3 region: CASSLDRVVSYEQYF. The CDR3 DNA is TGTGCCAGCAGCTTAGATCGCGTAGTAAGCTACGAGCAGTACTTC. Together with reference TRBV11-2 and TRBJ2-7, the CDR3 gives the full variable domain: EAGVAQSPRYKIIEKRQSVAFWCNPISGHATLYWYQQILGQGPKLLIQFQNNGVVDDSQLPKDRFSAERLKGVDSTLKIQPAKLEDSAVYLCASSLDRVVSYEQYFGPGTRLTVT.